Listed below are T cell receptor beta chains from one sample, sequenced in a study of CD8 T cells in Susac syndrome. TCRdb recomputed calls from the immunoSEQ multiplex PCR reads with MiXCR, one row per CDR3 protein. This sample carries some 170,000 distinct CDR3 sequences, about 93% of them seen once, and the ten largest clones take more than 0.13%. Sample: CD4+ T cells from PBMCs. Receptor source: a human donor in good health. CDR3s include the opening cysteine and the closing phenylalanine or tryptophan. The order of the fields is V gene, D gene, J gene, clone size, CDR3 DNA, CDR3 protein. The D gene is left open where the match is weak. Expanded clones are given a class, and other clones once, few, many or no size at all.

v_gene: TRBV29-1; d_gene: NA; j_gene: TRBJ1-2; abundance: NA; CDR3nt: TGCAGCGTTGAAGGGGTGGACTATGGCTACACCTTC; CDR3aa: CSVEGVDYGYTF
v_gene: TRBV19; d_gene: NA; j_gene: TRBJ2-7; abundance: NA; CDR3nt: TGTGCCACCCGTACGACAGGTTCGTCCTCCTACGAGCAGTACTTC; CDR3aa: CATRTTGSSSYEQYF
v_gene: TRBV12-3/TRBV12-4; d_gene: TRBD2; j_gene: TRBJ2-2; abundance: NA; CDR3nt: TGTGCCAGCAGTCAAAGCGGGGGGCCCGGGGAGCTGTTTTTT; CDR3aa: CASSQSGGPGELFF
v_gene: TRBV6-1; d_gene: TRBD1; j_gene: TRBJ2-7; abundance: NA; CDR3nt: TGTGCCAGCAGTAAGCCGGGACAGGGTACGATCGAGCAGTACTTC; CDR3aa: CASSKPGQGTIEQYF
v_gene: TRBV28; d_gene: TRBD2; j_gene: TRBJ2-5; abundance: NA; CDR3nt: TGTGCCAGCAGTACCCTTCAGCGGGGGGGCCGGGAGACCCAGTACTTC; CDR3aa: CASSTLQRGGRETQYF
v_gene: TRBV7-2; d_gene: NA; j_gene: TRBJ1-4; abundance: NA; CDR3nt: TGTGCCAGCAGCTTAGCCAGGGCAACTAATGAAAAACTGTTTTTT; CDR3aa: CASSLARATNEKLFF
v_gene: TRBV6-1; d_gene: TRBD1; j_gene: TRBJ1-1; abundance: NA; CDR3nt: TGTGCCAGCACCCTAGGGGGCGCCCAGGACACTGAAGCTTTCTTT; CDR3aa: CASTLGGAQDTEAFF
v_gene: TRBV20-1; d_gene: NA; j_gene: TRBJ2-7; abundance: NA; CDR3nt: TGCAGTGCTCCTAATAGGGTCAACGAGCAGTACTTC; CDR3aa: CSAPNRVNEQYF
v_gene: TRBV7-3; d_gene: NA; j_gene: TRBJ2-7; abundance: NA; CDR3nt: TGTGCCAGCAGCTCCCGACAAGGGGGACGGCAGTACTTC; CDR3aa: CASSSRQGGRQYF
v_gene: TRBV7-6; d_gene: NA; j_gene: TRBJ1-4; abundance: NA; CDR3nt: TGTGCCAGCAGCTTAGCCCACCGATCTAATGAAAAACTGTTTTTT; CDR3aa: CASSLAHRSNEKLFF
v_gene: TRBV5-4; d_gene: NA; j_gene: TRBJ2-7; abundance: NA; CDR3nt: TGTGCCAGCAGCTTGATAGGGAAGCACGAGCAGTACTTC; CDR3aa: CASSLIGKHEQYF
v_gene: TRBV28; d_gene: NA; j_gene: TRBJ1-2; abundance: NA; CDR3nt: TGTGCCAGCAGTGGACAGACCGAGCTCTATGGCTACACCTTC; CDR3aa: CASSGQTELYGYTF
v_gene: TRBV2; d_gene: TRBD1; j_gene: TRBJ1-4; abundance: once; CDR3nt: TGTGCCAGCAAAGGCGGACAGGGCGCAACTAATGAAAAACTGTTTTTT; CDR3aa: CASKGGQGATNEKLFF
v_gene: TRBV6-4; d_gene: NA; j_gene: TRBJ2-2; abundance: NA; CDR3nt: TGTGCCAGCAGCTCATATTCCGGGGAGCTGTTTTTT; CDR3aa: CASSSYSGELFF
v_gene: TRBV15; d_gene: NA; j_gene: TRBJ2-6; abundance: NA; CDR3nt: TGTGCCACCAGCAGAGGAAGGGGCCCTGGGGCCAACGTCCTGACTTTC; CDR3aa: CATSRGRGPGANVLTF
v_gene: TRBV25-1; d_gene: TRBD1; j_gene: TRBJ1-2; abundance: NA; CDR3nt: TGTGCCAGCAGTGACCCAAGACAGGGGGCAAACTATGGCTACACCTTC; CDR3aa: CASSDPRQGANYGYTF
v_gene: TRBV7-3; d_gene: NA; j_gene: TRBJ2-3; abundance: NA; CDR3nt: TGTGCCAGCAGCCCAGGGCGTGGGAACACAGATACGCAGTATTTT; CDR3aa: CASSPGRGNTDTQYF
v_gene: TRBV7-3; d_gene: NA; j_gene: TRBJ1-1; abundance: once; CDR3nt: TGTGCCAGCAGCTCAGTCTCGAACACTGAAGCTTTCTTT; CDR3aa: CASSSVSNTEAFF
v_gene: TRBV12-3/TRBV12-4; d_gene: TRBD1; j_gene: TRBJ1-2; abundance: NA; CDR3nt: TGTGCCAGCAGTTTTCAGGGGGGCTATGGCTACACCTTC; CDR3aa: CASSFQGGYGYTF
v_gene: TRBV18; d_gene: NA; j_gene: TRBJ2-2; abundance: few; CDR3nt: TGTGCCAGCTCCGAGACCGGGGAGCTGTTTTTT; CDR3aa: CASSETGELFF
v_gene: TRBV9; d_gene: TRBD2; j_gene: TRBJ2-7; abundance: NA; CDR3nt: TGTGCCAGCAGCGTAGGACTAGCGGGTATCGAGCAGTACTTC; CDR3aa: CASSVGLAGIEQYF
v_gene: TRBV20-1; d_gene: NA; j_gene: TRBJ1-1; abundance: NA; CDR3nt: TGCAGTGCTAGATCATCTTCGGGCACTGAAGCTTTCTTT; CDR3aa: CSARSSSGTEAFF
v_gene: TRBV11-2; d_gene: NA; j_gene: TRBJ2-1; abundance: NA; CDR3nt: TGTGCCAGCAGCTTGTCTCTAGGGAATGAGCAGTTCTTC; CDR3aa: CASSLSLGNEQFF
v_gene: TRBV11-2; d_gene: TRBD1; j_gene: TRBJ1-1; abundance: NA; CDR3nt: TGTGCCAGCAGCTTAGGGCAAGCAGGGGGGACTGAAGCTTTCTTT; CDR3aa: CASSLGQAGGTEAFF
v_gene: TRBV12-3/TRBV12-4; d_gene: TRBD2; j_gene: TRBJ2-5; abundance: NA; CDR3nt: TGTGCCAGCAGTGTGACTAGCGAGGCGACCCAGTACTTC; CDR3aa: CASSVTSEATQYF
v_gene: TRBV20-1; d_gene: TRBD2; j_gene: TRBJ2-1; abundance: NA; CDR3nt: TGCAGTGCTAGAGCGGGACTAGCGGGGGGCGAAGAGCAGTTCTTC; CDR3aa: CSARAGLAGGEEQFF
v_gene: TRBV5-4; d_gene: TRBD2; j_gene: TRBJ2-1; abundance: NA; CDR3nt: TGTGCCAGCAGCTTGTCTAGCGGGGGGGCCGGTGAGCAGTTCTTC; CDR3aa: CASSLSSGGAGEQFF
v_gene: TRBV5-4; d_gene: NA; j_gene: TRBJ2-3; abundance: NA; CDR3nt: TGTGCCAGCAGCTTAAGGGATACCACAGATACGCAGTATTTT; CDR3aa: CASSLRDTTDTQYF
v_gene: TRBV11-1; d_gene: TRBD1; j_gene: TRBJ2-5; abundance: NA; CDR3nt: TGTGCCAGCAGCCCCCACAGGGGAGAGACCCAGTACTTC; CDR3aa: CASSPHRGETQYF
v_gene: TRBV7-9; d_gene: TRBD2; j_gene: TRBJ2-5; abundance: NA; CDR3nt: TGTGCCAGCAGCGGGAATACTAGCGGGGGGGCCGAACCCCCAAGGACCCAGTACTTC; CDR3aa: CASSGNTSGGAEPPRTQYF
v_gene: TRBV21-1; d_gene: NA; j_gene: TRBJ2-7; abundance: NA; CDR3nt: TGTGCCAGCAGCGTCCCGGCCGGGACAGCCTCCTACGAGCAGTACTTC; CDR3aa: CASSVPAGTASYEQYF
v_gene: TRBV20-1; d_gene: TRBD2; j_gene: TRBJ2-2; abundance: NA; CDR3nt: TGCAGTGCTTCCGGGACTAGAAACACCGGGGAGCTGTTTTTT; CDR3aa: CSASGTRNTGELFF
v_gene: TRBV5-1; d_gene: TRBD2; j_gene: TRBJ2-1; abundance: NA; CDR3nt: TGCGCCAGCAGCTTGGCTTCGGGGGGAAGTGAGCAGTTCTTC; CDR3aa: CASSLASGGSEQFF
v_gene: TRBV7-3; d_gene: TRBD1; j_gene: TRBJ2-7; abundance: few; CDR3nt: TGTGCCAGTAGTTCGACAGGGTCCTACGAGCAGTACTTC; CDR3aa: CASSSTGSYEQYF
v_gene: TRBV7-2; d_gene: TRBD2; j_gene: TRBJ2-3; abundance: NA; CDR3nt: TGTGCCAGCAGCTGGACTAGCGGGGCCAGCACAGATACGCAGTATTTT; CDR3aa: CASSWTSGASTDTQYF
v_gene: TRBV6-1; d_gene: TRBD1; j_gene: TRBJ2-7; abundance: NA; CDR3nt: TGTGCCAGCAGTGATGGGGGACAGAGGTACTACGAGCAGTACTTC; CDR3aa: CASSDGGQRYYEQYF
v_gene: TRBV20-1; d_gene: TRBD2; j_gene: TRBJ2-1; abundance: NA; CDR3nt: TGCAGTGCTGATAGCGGGGGGACCCGGAGTGAGCAGTTCTTC; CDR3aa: CSADSGGTRSEQFF
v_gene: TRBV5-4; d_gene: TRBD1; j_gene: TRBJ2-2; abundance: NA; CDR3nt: TGTGCCAGCAGTTCGGACAGGGTGTACACCGGGGAGCTGTTTTTT; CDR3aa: CASSSDRVYTGELFF
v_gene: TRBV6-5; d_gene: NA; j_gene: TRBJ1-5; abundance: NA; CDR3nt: TGTGCCAGCAGTTACGACCGGGATCAGCCCCAGCATTTT; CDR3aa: CASSYDRDQPQHF